The 14 T cell receptor beta chains in this list originate from one sample, sequenced in a study of PD-L1 blockade in urothelial cancer. Assay: immunoSEQ multiplex PCR; the TCRdb copy retains only in-frame clones and omits some. This table has around 100,000 clones, over 75% appearing once. Sequencing was performed on PBMCs, taken around atezolizumab (anti-PD-L1) treatment. These receptor sequences come from a man between 50 and 59 years old with urothelial cancer.

The genes are TRBV9 and TRBJ2-5; D is possibly TRBD2 (6 bases). CDR1 SGDLS and CDR2 YYNGEE come from the germline V gene. The V and J ends lost 0 bases and 3 bases respectively, with 12 bases between them. The CDR3 length is 15 residues. CDR3 residues: CASSVEAGLKETQYF. CDR3 in DNA: TGTGCCAGCAGCGTAGAAGCGGGTCTAAAAGAGACCCAGTACTTC.

This chain connects TRBV5-1 to TRBJ2-1, with TRBD1 identical over 9 bases. CDR1 is SGHRS and CDR2 is YFSETQ in the germline V gene. The CDR3 loop spans 16 amino acids. The V and J ends lost 4 bases and 4 bases, in that order; junction bases with no gene match: 9. Here the CDR3 reads CASSPGDRGAYNEQFF. The DNA of the CDR3 is TGCGCCAGCAGCCCCGGTGACAGGGGGGCGTACAATGAGCAGTTCTTC.

J is TRBJ1-5 and V is TRBV19; 9 bases fit TRBD1. Germline V gene lookup returns CDR1 LNHDA and CDR2 SQIVND (reference sequence). The CDR3 extends over 18 amino acids. The junction had 17 bases not matched to a gene; V was cut back by 6 bases and J by 5 bases. The CDR3 DNA reads as TGTGCCAGTAGCCGGGGCACTTTAAGGGACAGGGCATATCAGCCCCAGCATTTT. This codes for CASSRGTLRDRAYQPQHF.

The V and J genes are TRBV6-5 and TRBJ1-4; D not resolved. CDR3 size: 13 residues. The V end was cut by 2 bases, the J end by 5 bases, with 6 bases between. Germline CDR1 MNHEY, CDR2 SVGAGI. CDR3 residues: CASSYDWNEKLFF. As DNA, the CDR3 is TGTGCCAGCAGTTACGACTGGAATGAAAAACTGTTTTTT.

This sequence joins TRBV11-2 and TRBJ2-7; D may be TRBD1 (6 bases). V was cut by 5 bases and J by 2 bases, with 19 bases left in between. The CDR3 loop spans 16 amino acids. Germline V lookup: CDR1 SGHAT, CDR2 FQNNGV. CDR3 loop: CASSPTTRTATYEQYF. CDR3 in DNA: TGTGCCAGCAGCCCGACTACCCGGACAGCGACCTACGAGCAGTACTTC.

This clone was seen many times. CDR3 sequence: CASSPPDREGNTIYF. CDR3 in DNA: TGCGCCAGCAGCCCACCCGACAGGGAGGGAAACACCATATATTTT. This chain joins TRBV4-1 and TRBJ1-3, with 7 bases aligning to TRBD1. Germline V gives CDR1 MGHRA, CDR2 YSYEKL. The trim removed 4 bases at V and 4 bases at J, leaving 7 bases unmatched. CDR3 length: 15 residues.

The table lists this clone with a few counts. V and J are TRBV19 and TRBJ1-1, with D hard to call. There are 14 residues in the CDR3. Germline CDR1 reads LNHDA; CDR2 reads SQIVND (reference sequence). With 3 bases removed from V and 0 bases from J, the gap between germline ends came to 8 bases. The CDR3 region has the DNA TGTGCCAGTAGTATTGGCAGTATGAACACTGAAGCTTTCTTT. Residues: CASSIGSMNTEAFF. Using reference TRBV19 and TRBJ1-1 for the parts outside the CDR3, the full variable domain is DGGITQSPKYLFRKEGQNVTLSCEQNLNHDAMYWYRQDPGQGLRLIYYSQIVNDFQKGDIAEGYSVSREKKESFPLTVTSAQKNPTAFYLCASSIGSMNTEAFFGQGTRLTVV.

The V gene is TRBV7-9, the J gene TRBJ2-7, with 7 bases matching TRBD1. The V gene end was trimmed by 5 bases and the J gene end by 6 bases; junction bases not matched to a gene: 4. The CDR3 covers 12 residues. Germline CDR1 and CDR2: SEHNR and FQNEAQ (reference sequence). DNA for the CDR3: TGTGCCAGCAGCCCACAGGGGCGCGAGCAGTACTTC. It yields the protein CASSPQGREQYF.

This chain uses TRBV28 with TRBJ2-7, with 12 bases lining up with TRBD2. The CDR3 consists of 15 residues. V was clipped by 5 bases and J by 7 bases; unmatched bases: 9. The germline V gene has CDR1 MDHEN and CDR2 SYDVKM. The DNA of the CDR3 is TGTGCCAGCAGTGCAAGACTAGCGGGAGTGGGGGAGCAGTACTTC. Translated: CASSARLAGVGEQYF.

This chain connects TRBV11-2 to TRBJ2-7, with a possible D match to TRBD2 (6 bases). The germline V gene has CDR1 SGHAT and CDR2 FQNNGV. The CDR3 spans 11 residues. Trimming left V 9 bases short and J 4 bases short, with 10 bases between. Here the CDR3 DNA reads TGTGCCAGTCGGGAGCGGTACGAGCAGTACTTC. Translation gives CASRERYEQYF. Together with reference TRBV11-2 and TRBJ2-7, the CDR3 gives the full variable domain: EAGVAQSPRYKIIEKRQSVAFWCNPISGHATLYWYQQILGQGPKLLIQFQNNGVVDDSQLPKDRFSAERLKGVDSTLKIQPAKLEDSAVYLCASRERYEQYFGPGTRLTVT.

The chain carries TRBV29-1 and TRBJ2-7; 8 bases are a match to TRBD2. Germline V CDR1 and CDR2: SQVTM, ANQGSEA. The CDR3 contains 13 residues. V lost 5 bases to trimming and J lost 2 bases; unmatched junction nucleotides: 5. In DNA form, the CDR3 reads TGCAGCGTTTCAGAGCGGGGGCCCTACGAGCAGTACTTC. Residues: CSVSERGPYEQYF.

This chain joins TRBV19 and TRBJ1-2; 7 bases agree with TRBD1. CDR1 and CDR2 from the germline V gene are LNHDA and SQIVND (reference sequence). CDR3 length equals 15 residues. After removal of 7 bases from V and 0 bases from J, the junction contained 8 bases not matched to a gene. The CDR3 sequence: CASTDAGTANYGYTF. The CDR3 region has the DNA TGTGCCAGTACCGATGCCGGGACAGCTAACTATGGCTACACCTTC.

The V gene is TRBV21-1, the J gene TRBJ2-3; the D segment call TRBD2 is taken from the table without a DNA check. TRBV21-1 is a listed pseudogene. CDR3 size: 10 residues. The CDR3 here is CASSGLDRYF. The CDR3 coding sequence is TGTGCCAGCTCCGGACTAGACAGGTATTTT.

The genes are TRBV7-8 and TRBJ2-7; 10 bases are a match to TRBD1. V lost 6 bases to trimming and J lost 3 bases; unmatched junction nucleotides: 11. The germline V gene has CDR1 SGHVS and CDR2 FQNEAQ. The CDR3 has 16 residues. The DNA of the CDR3 is TGTGCCAGCAGTCACCGTCAGACAGGGGGCCACTACGAGCAGTACTTC. Protein product: CASSHRQTGGHYEQYF.